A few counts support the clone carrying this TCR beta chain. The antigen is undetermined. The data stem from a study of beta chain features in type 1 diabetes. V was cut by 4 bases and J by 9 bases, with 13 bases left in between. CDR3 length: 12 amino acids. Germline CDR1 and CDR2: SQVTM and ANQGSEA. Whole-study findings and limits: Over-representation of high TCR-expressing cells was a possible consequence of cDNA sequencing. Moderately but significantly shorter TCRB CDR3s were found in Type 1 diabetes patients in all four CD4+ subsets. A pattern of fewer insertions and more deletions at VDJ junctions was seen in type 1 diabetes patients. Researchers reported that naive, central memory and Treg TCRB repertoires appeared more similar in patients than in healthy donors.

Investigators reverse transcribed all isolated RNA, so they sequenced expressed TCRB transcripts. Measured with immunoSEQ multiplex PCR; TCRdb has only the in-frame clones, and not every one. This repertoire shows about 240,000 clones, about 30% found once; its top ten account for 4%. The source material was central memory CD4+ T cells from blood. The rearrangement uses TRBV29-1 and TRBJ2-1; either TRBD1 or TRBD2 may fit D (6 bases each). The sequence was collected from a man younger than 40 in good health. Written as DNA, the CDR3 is TGCAGCGTTGGGAACAGGGAGGTTGAGCAGTTCTTC. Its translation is CSVGNREVEQFF.